This T cell receptor (beta chain) was found in a study of spatial heterogeneity in lung cancer. Findings and caveats of the study: Tracking of tumor mutation counts was seen in expanded intratumoral alpha and beta TCR counts. Beta chains had 11% to 15% coverage of tumor T cells, and alpha chains had around 6.5%.

The CDR3 sequence is 13 residues long. Per germline, CDR1 SEHNR and CDR2 FQNEAQ (reference sequence). The V end was cut by 6 bases, the J end by 10 bases, with 16 bases between. As for time point: sample taken at primary tumor resection. A total of around 72 untreated early-stage non-small cell lung cancer patients served as donors. Sequencing was performed on whole RNA extracted from tumor and nontumor lung tissue, or from frozen PBMC, and the material was left unsorted. Individually, TCR cDNA molecules were each labelled with a unique molecular identifier. MiXCR, run by TCRdb on the 5' RACE reads, gives a single entry per CDR3 protein. The data contain fewer than 4,500 distinct CDR3 sequences, approximately 6.1% of them singletons. This clonotype is categorized as medium-sized (0.01 to 0.1%). Its antigen is not known.

The material was lung tumor tissue, obtained at surgery. This TCR derives from a male donor with early-stage non-small cell lung cancer. V usage is TRBV7-9 and J usage is TRBJ2-1; tentative D call: TRBD1 (5 bases). CDR3 region: CASRGQQRGEQFF. The CDR3 DNA reads TGTGCCAGCAGAGGACAACAAAGGGGAGAGCAGTTCTTC.